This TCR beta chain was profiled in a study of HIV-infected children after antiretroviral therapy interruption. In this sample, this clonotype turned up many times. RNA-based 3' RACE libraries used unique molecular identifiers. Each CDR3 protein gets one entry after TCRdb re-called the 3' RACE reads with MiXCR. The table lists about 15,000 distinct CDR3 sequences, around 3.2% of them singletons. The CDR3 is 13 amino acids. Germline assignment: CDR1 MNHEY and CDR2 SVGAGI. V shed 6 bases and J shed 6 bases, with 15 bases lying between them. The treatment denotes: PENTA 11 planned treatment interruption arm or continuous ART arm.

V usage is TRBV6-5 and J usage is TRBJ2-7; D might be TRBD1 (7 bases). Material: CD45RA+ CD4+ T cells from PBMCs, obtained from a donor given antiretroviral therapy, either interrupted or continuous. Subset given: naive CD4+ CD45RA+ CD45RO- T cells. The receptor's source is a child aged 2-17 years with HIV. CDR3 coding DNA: TGTGCCAGCAGCTCAGGGGGGACGGGCGAGCAGTACTTC. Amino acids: CASSSGGTGEQYF.